This T cell receptor beta chain came from a study of T cells in pancreatic ductal adenocarcinoma. Clones were sequenced by immunoSEQ multiplex PCR, and TCRdb holds only the in-frame ones, with some missing. This sample carries more than 85,000 clones, about 95% of them seen once, and the ten largest clones take roughly 3%. The CDR3 spans 13 residues. V was trimmed by 3 bases and J by 8 bases, leaving 13 bases between them. Germline CDR1 SEHNR, CDR2 FQNEAQ (reference sequence). With regard to this clone: Its cognate antigen is unknown.

Surgery without prior neoadjuvant therapy was the treatment of the selected pancreatic ductal adenocarcinoma patients. Overall study findings and caveats: Blood clonality (roughly 0.075) did not differ significantly from tumor (about 0.12). Comparisons of tumor and blood clonality may show falsely lower tumor diversity. Compared with tumor, blood showed more total productive templates and 7 to 9.5-fold more clonotypes. The resected pancreatic cancer cohort was biased toward the minority with early-stage disease.

This receptor was identified in a human donor with pancreatic ductal adenocarcinoma. V and J are TRBV7-9 and TRBJ1-2; D might be TRBD1 (5 bases). The sequenced sample consisted of PBMCs. CDR3 bases: TGTGCCAGCAGCTTGGAGGGGAGCAAGGGCTACACCTTC. Protein product: CASSLEGSKGYTF.